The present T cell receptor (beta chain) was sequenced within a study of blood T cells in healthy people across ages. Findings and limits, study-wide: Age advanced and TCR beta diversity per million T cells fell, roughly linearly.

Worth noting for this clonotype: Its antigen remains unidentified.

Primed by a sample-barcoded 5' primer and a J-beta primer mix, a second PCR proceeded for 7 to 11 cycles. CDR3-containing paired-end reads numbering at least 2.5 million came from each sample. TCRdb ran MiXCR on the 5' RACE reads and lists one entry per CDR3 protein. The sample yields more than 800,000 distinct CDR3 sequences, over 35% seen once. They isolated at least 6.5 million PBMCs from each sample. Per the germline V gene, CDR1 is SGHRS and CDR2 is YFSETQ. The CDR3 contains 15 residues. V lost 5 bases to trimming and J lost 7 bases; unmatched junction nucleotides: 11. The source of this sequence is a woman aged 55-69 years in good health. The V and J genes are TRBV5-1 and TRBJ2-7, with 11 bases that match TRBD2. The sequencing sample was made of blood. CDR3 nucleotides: TGCGCCAGCAGTTCACGGACTAGCGGGTTCACGGAGCAGTACTTC. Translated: CASSSRTSGFTEQYF.